This TCR beta chain is drawn from a study of response to subunit inactivated influenza vaccine. Study observations and caveats: Each seasonal flu vaccination may recruit only limited new T cells, authors suggested.

One entry per CDR3 protein, called by TCRdb with MiXCR from the RT-PCR reads. Seen here are about 160,000 distinct CDR3 sequences, approximately 11% observed once, and the top ten hold around 11%. As concerns this clonotype: Its antigen is undetermined.

The TCR sequence derives from a man in his forties or fifties who received an inactivated influenza vaccine. This specimen was non-naive T cells sorted from PBMCs, taken about 6 weeks after vaccination.

The CDR3 loop is CSASGHPDSTDTQYF. The DNA of the CDR3 is TGCAGTGCTAGCGGGCATCCCGACAGCACAGATACGCAGTATTTT. The V gene is TRBV20-1, the J gene TRBJ2-3; D not certain. This CDR3 is 15 amino acids long. From germline, CDR1 is DFQATT and CDR2 SNEGSKA (reference sequence). Trimming left V 3 bases short and J 0 bases short, with 13 bases between.